The entry below describes one TCR beta chain. Antigen unknown. This sample is drawn from a study of cytomegalovirus exposure and HLA in healthy donors. Turning to the study itself: In an earlier analysis, 90 million to 130 million unique TCR beta sequences were found from 150 million to 200 million T cells. Notes on the study in general: As a later analysis revealed, the rate of TCR association differed by HLA locus, with DRB1 most and HLA-C fewest. Researchers reported in a later analysis that a missense DCLRE1C variant was tied to TCR beta V- and J-gene trimming. The investigators catalogued 150 or so TCR beta chains as cytomegalovirus-associated.

In the PCR, 60 Vbeta and 13 Jbeta primers were used. Sequenced by immunoSEQ multiplex PCR; TCRdb stores in-frame clones only, minus some. The sample lists about 160,000 clones, 80% occurring once. The germline gives CDR1 MNHEY, CDR2 SMNVEV (reference sequence). The CDR3 has 14 residues. Trimming left V 3 bases short and J 2 bases short, with 10 bases between. V and J are TRBV27 and TRBJ2-5; D gene uncertain. Material: PBMCs. The sequence was collected from a man younger than 30 in good health and CMV-seropositive. The CDR3 nucleotides read TGTGCCAGCAGTTTGTCGGTCTCTCAAGAGACCCAGTACTTC. Encoded protein: CASSLSVSQETQYF.